Below, 4 T cell receptor beta chains from the same sample are listed, as sequenced in a study of Ad26.COV2.S vaccination and SARS-CoV-2 variants. Described treatment: about 20 received Ad26.COV2.S at low or high dose, single or two shots; a few received placebo; per-sample allocation not given. The samples date from day 63 after the first vaccine or placebo injection. Only in-frame clones appear in the TCRdb table, and some are missing; sequencing was by immunoSEQ multiplex PCR. The sample has around 270,000 clones, around nine tenths seen once. The starting material was peripheral blood, obtained in a trial of Ad26.COV2.S vaccine versus placebo. The receptor source for this set is a person aged 18 to 65 who received the Ad26.COV2.S COVID-19 vaccine or a placebo.

The sample holds a few counts of this clone. This chain connects TRBV5-1 to TRBJ2-1; D possibly matches TRBD1 or TRBD2 (5 bases each). Germline values: CDR1 SGHRS, CDR2 YFSETQ. The CDR3 consists of 14 residues. V was pared by 5 bases and J by 9 bases, with 18 bases between. In nucleotides, the CDR3 is TGCGCCAGCAGTCCTGATGGGGCGGGCGGTGAGCAGTTCTTC. It encodes CASSPDGAGGEQFF.

The V and J genes are TRBV27 and TRBJ1-1; unclear D gene. This CDR3 has 11 amino acids. Germline CDR1 and CDR2: MNHEY and SMNVEV (reference sequence). V was trimmed by 6 bases and J by 4 bases, leaving 6 bases between them. This CDR3 reads CASRRPTEAFF. The CDR3 DNA reads as TGTGCCAGCAGGAGACCCACTGAAGCTTTCTTT.

This rearrangement joins TRBV24-1 to TRBJ2-3, with unresolved D. This CDR3 comprises 16 residues. In germline, CDR1 is KGHDR, CDR2 SFDVKD. The V end lost 0 bases, the J end lost 0 bases, and 9 bases lay between the germline ends. The CDR3 spells CATSDLPVNSTDTQYF. The CDR3 nucleotides are TGTGCCACCAGTGATTTGCCGGTGAATAGCACAGATACGCAGTATTTT.

The V call is TRBV7-3, the J call TRBJ2-1; TRBD2 matches 10 bases. V lost 5 bases and J lost 2; bases outside the gene matches: 3. This CDR3 has 15 residues. Germline assignment: CDR1 SGHTA and CDR2 FQGTGA. CDR3 nucleotides: TGTGCCAGCAGCGCTACTAGCGGGACCTACAATGAGCAGTTCTTC. Its translation is CASSATSGTYNEQFF.